One and the same sample provided the 7 T cell receptor beta chains below, sequenced in a study of post-analysis software for immune sequencing data. Overall study findings and caveats: Five TRBV segments were significantly more frequent in patients than in controls. TRBV5-6, TRBV5-1 and TRBV20-1 were among these segments.

No antigen has been identified for these receptors. Carried by the TCR beta cDNA libraries were unique molecular identifiers. TCRdb redid the calling of the PCR reads with MiXCR, one entry per CDR3 protein. The table shows about 770,000 distinct CDR3 sequences, with 35% to 55% occurring only once. The sequenced sample consisted of blood. These receptors were obtained from a girl aged 10-17 years with multiple sclerosis.

This clonotype was detected only a few times. This chain joins TRBV9 and TRBJ2-3; D remains unclear. Germline V gene lookup returns CDR1 SGDLS and CDR2 YYNGEE. The CDR3 length is 16 residues. Deletions cut 0 bases from V and 0 bases from J, with 11 bases between. The CDR3 here is CASSVERSRSTDTQYF. The CDR3 DNA reads TGTGCCAGCAGCGTAGAGAGAAGCAGAAGCACAGATACGCAGTATTTT.

The gene calls are TRBV5-1 and TRBJ2-1; no definite D call. The CDR3 extends over 12 amino acids. With 5 bases removed from V and 5 bases from J, the gap between germline ends came to 8 bases. The germline CDR1 and CDR2 sequences are SGHRS and YFSETQ. The CDR3 loop is CASSQHNNEQFF. The CDR3 DNA follows: TGCGCCAGCAGTCAACACAACAATGAGCAGTTCTTC.

This clonotype was counted between two and nine times. This chain joins TRBV5-1 and TRBJ2-1, with D unresolved. Trimming cost V 6 bases and J 5 bases, with 12 bases left between them. This CDR3 has 13 residues. Germline-derived CDR1 and CDR2 are SGHRS and YFSETQ. Here the CDR3 reads CASTGARNNEQFF. The CDR3 DNA is TGCGCCAGCACAGGCGCGCGGAACAATGAGCAGTTCTTC.

This clonotype came up a few times. The chain couples TRBV25-1 to TRBJ1-2; D may be TRBD1 (5 bases). Per the germline V gene, CDR1 is MGHDK and CDR2 is SYGVNS. This CDR3 spans 13 amino acids. V dropped 10 bases and J dropped 5 bases, with 17 bases sitting between them. The CDR3 here is CATLTSSGYGYTF. CDR3 coding DNA: TGTGCCACTCTGACATCCTCAGGGTATGGCTACACCTTC.

V gene TRBV7-8 combines with J gene TRBJ1-5, with D hard to call. Germline CDR1 and CDR2: SGHVS and FQNEAQ. With 1 base removed from V and 4 bases from J, the gap between germline ends came to 14 bases. The CDR3 sequence is 16 residues long. The CDR3 loop reads CASSLGYRSTNQPQHF. The CDR3 nucleotides are TGTGCCAGCAGCTTAGGCTACAGATCAACAAATCAGCCCCAGCATTTT.

This clonotype showed up just a few times. The rearrangement joins TRBV10-3 to TRBJ2-7; possibly TRBD1 or TRBD2 for D (6 bases each). Germline V CDR1 and CDR2: ENHRY, SYGVKD. The CDR3 consists of 11 residues. Deletions cut 6 bases from V and 4 bases from J, with 7 bases between. CDR3 protein: CAIRGGYEQYF. DNA of the CDR3: TGTGCCATCAGAGGGGGGTACGAGCAGTACTTC.

The chain is built from TRBV6-2 or TRBV6-3 and TRBJ1-5, with TRBD1 as a possible D gene (5 bases). The germline gives CDR1 MNHEY, CDR2 SVGEGT. This CDR3 has 15 amino acids. Trimming stripped 8 bases from V and 5 bases from J, with 19 bases between. The CDR3 nucleotides are TGTGCCAGCGTAATTATCCAGGGTGGCGATCAGCCCCAGCATTTT. Translation: CASVIIQGGDQPQHF.